This T cell receptor beta chain is drawn from a study (dated by TCRdb to about 2016). For this clonotype: It lacks a known antigen. The record has no base qualities; no much larger clone is one base away.

Library preparation used RT-PCR. TCRdb lists the instrument as Illumina MiSeq. Using fastp at Q25 and MiXCR, TCRdb reprocessed the public reads and kept productive beta chains. Each entry is one CDR3 protein sequence, shown with its most common DNA and genes. In all, the sample holds hundreds of thousands of distinct CDR3 sequences, and over 12% of those were seen once. 3% to 4.5% of the sample goes to the ten largest clones. V is cut back by 1 base and J by 1 base, with 8 bases in the junction unmatched. Sequences LNHNV (CDR1) and YYDKDF (CDR2) are obtained from the germline V gene (reference sequence). The CDR3 runs 17 residues from the cysteine to the phenylalanine. The read is trimmed to its CDR3 DNA, 51 bases read in frame from base 1.

The sequence derives from a female donor in good health, serving as a healthy control. The V gene is TRBV15 and the J gene is TRBJ1-2, with 8 middle bases fitting TRBD1. The sample comprised memory CD4+ T cells from blood. The CDR3 protein is CATSRGTGGVNNYGYTF. DNA sequence: TGTGCCACCAGCAGAGGAACAGGGGGGGTTAATAACTATGGCTACACCTTC.